These T cell receptor beta chains were read from a single sample in a study of blood T cell repertoires in COVID-19. The assay was immunoSEQ multiplex PCR, and TCRdb's table has in-frame clones only and misses some. The table records roughly 340,000 clones, 80% to 90% of them present only once. The specimen was PBMCs or T cells enriched from blood (not recorded which). These receptors were obtained from a man aged 18 to 29 who had recovered from COVID-19. The CDR3 runs from the conserved cysteine through the conserved F or W. Each record gives: J gene, D gene, V gene, clone size, CDR3 protein, CDR3 DNA. A D gene is named only where the DNA matches it firmly. Not every row has a clone size; where given, it reads once, few, many or a size class.

j_call: TRBJ2-5; d_call: -; v_call: TRBV27; clone_size: -; cdr3_aa: CASSDLRQETQYF; cdr3_nt: TGTGCCAGCAGTGACTTACGCCAAGAGACCCAGTACTTC
j_call: TRBJ1-3; d_call: -; v_call: TRBV7-6; clone_size: -; cdr3_aa: CASSPRQAMHSGNTIYF; cdr3_nt: TGTGCCAGCAGCCCCCGACAGGCGATGCACTCTGGAAACACCATATATTTT
j_call: TRBJ2-1; d_call: -; v_call: TRBV7-3; clone_size: -; cdr3_aa: CASSLTSSWSSYNEQFF; cdr3_nt: TGTGCCAGCAGCTTAACGTCTAGCTGGAGCTCCTACAATGAGCAGTTCTTC
j_call: TRBJ2-1; d_call: TRBD2; v_call: TRBV19; clone_size: -; cdr3_aa: CASSITSGTYNEQFF; cdr3_nt: TGTGCCAGTAGTATTACTAGCGGGACTTACAATGAGCAGTTCTTC
j_call: TRBJ1-4; d_call: TRBD1; v_call: TRBV11-1; clone_size: -; cdr3_aa: CASSRNRGTNEKLFF; cdr3_nt: TGTGCCAGCAGTCGCAACAGGGGGACTAATGAAAAACTGTTTTTT
j_call: TRBJ1-6; d_call: TRBD1; v_call: TRBV6-5; clone_size: -; cdr3_aa: CASSLDRVRSPLHF; cdr3_nt: TGTGCCAGCAGTCTCGACAGGGTGAGGTCACCCCTCCACTTT
j_call: TRBJ1-4; d_call: -; v_call: TRBV28; clone_size: -; cdr3_aa: CASSPGILEKLFF; cdr3_nt: TGTGCCAGCAGTCCGGGTATTTTAGAAAAACTGTTTTTT
j_call: TRBJ1-2; d_call: TRBD1; v_call: TRBV3-1/TRBV3-2; clone_size: -; cdr3_aa: CASSQWRDRAYYGYTF; cdr3_nt: TGTGCCAGCAGCCAATGGAGGGACAGAGCTTACTATGGCTACACCTTC
j_call: TRBJ2-7; d_call: TRBD1; v_call: TRBV3-1/TRBV3-2; clone_size: -; cdr3_aa: CASSQPLDRGQNYEQYF; cdr3_nt: TGTGCCAGCAGCCAACCGTTAGACAGGGGGCAAAACTACGAGCAGTACTTC
j_call: TRBJ1-1; d_call: -; v_call: TRBV5-1; clone_size: once; cdr3_aa: CASSPKEGRNTEAFF; cdr3_nt: TGCGCCAGCAGCCCAAAGGAGGGGCGGAACACTGAAGCTTTCTTT
j_call: TRBJ1-1; d_call: -; v_call: TRBV27; clone_size: -; cdr3_aa: CASSFAEGEAFF; cdr3_nt: TGTGCCAGCAGTTTTGCGGAAGGTGAAGCTTTCTTT
j_call: TRBJ1-1; d_call: TRBD1; v_call: TRBV3-1/TRBV3-2; clone_size: -; cdr3_aa: CASSLQGGNTEAFF; cdr3_nt: TGTGCCAGCAGCCTTCAGGGGGGGAACACTGAAGCTTTCTTT
j_call: TRBJ1-1; d_call: TRBD1; v_call: TRBV25-1; clone_size: -; cdr3_aa: CASTQQGRAEAFF; cdr3_nt: TGTGCCAGTACTCAACAGGGGCGGGCTGAAGCTTTCTTT
j_call: TRBJ1-3; d_call: -; v_call: TRBV28; clone_size: few; cdr3_aa: CASSNRAHSGNTIYF; cdr3_nt: TGTGCCAGCAGTAACAGGGCACACTCTGGAAACACCATATATTTT
j_call: TRBJ1-5; d_call: -; v_call: TRBV12-3/TRBV12-4; clone_size: -; cdr3_aa: CASSVAGVQPQHF; cdr3_nt: TGTGCCAGCAGCGTCGCAGGGGTCCAGCCCCAGCATTTT
j_call: TRBJ2-2; d_call: TRBD2; v_call: TRBV7-2; clone_size: -; cdr3_aa: CASSLPRTSGNTGELFF; cdr3_nt: TGTGCCAGCAGCTTACCCCGGACTAGCGGGAACACCGGGGAGCTGTTTTTT
j_call: TRBJ2-7; d_call: -; v_call: TRBV7-9; clone_size: -; cdr3_aa: CASSSGPGSSYEQYF; cdr3_nt: TGTGCCAGCAGCTCCGGACCCGGGAGCTCCTACGAGCAGTACTTC
j_call: TRBJ1-3; d_call: TRBD1; v_call: TRBV19; clone_size: -; cdr3_aa: CASSPPRQGVRNTIYF; cdr3_nt: TGTGCCAGTAGTCCTCCCCGACAGGGCGTGAGAAACACCATATATTTT
j_call: TRBJ2-1; d_call: -; v_call: TRBV5-1; clone_size: -; cdr3_aa: CASSLGGSYGDNEQFF; cdr3_nt: TGCGCCAGCAGCTTAGGCGGGTCTTACGGCGACAATGAGCAGTTCTTC
j_call: TRBJ2-3; d_call: TRBD2; v_call: TRBV3-1/TRBV3-2; clone_size: -; cdr3_aa: CASSQDPSGSSDTQYF; cdr3_nt: TGTGCCAGCAGCCAAGACCCTAGCGGGTCGTCAGATACGCAGTATTTT
j_call: TRBJ1-6; d_call: -; v_call: TRBV3-1/TRBV3-2; clone_size: once; cdr3_aa: CASSQIGGVNSPLHF; cdr3_nt: TGTGCCAGCAGCCAAATTGGAGGGGTTAATTCACCCCTCCACTTT
j_call: TRBJ1-5; d_call: -; v_call: TRBV10-1; clone_size: few; cdr3_aa: CATNTRGTVSNQPQHF; cdr3_nt: TGCGCCACCAACACCCGCGGGACGGTTAGCAATCAGCCCCAGCATTTT
j_call: TRBJ2-1; d_call: -; v_call: TRBV20-1; clone_size: -; cdr3_aa: CSATRYNEQFF; cdr3_nt: TGCAGTGCTACTAGATACAATGAGCAGTTCTTC
j_call: TRBJ2-5; d_call: TRBD2; v_call: TRBV7-3; clone_size: -; cdr3_aa: CASSYQGGLRETQYF; cdr3_nt: TGTGCCAGCAGCTACCAGGGAGGGCTAAGGGAGACCCAGTACTTC
j_call: TRBJ1-1; d_call: -; v_call: TRBV10-3; clone_size: -; cdr3_aa: CAMVPGDRYEAFF; cdr3_nt: TGTGCCATGGTCCCAGGGGACCGCTATGAAGCTTTCTTT
j_call: TRBJ2-1; d_call: -; v_call: TRBV30; clone_size: -; cdr3_aa: CAWRGQSEQFF; cdr3_nt: TGTGCCTGGAGGGGCCAGAGTGAGCAGTTCTTC
j_call: TRBJ1-5; d_call: -; v_call: TRBV18; clone_size: -; cdr3_aa: CASSPPSGYNQPQHF; cdr3_nt: TGTGCCAGCTCACCACCGTCAGGGTACAATCAGCCCCAGCATTTT
j_call: TRBJ1-4; d_call: -; v_call: TRBV7-9; clone_size: -; cdr3_aa: CASSQRQMGNEKLFF; cdr3_nt: TGTGCCAGCAGCCAACGACAGATGGGTAATGAAAAACTGTTTTTT
j_call: TRBJ1-2; d_call: TRBD1; v_call: TRBV6-2/TRBV6-3; clone_size: -; cdr3_aa: CASSYTGQGRYGYTF; cdr3_nt: TGTGCCAGCAGTTACACCGGACAGGGCCGCTATGGCTACACCTTC
j_call: TRBJ1-1; d_call: -; v_call: TRBV3-1/TRBV3-2; clone_size: -; cdr3_aa: CASSQWRCGVAFF; cdr3_nt: TGTGCCAGCAGCCAATGGAGGTGCGGGGTAGCTTTCTTT
j_call: TRBJ1-2; d_call: TRBD1; v_call: TRBV11-2; clone_size: -; cdr3_aa: CASSFAGQGAWVGYTF; cdr3_nt: TGTGCCAGCAGCTTCGCGGGACAGGGGGCGTGGGTTGGCTACACCTTC
j_call: TRBJ2-7; d_call: -; v_call: TRBV10-3; clone_size: -; cdr3_aa: CAISWDTSYEQYF; cdr3_nt: TGTGCCATCAGTTGGGACACCTCCTACGAGCAGTACTTC
j_call: TRBJ1-6; d_call: -; v_call: TRBV5-6; clone_size: -; cdr3_aa: CASSARTDRNSPLHF; cdr3_nt: TGTGCCAGCAGCGCCCGGACAGATCGAAATTCACCCCTCCACTTT
j_call: TRBJ2-1; d_call: -; v_call: TRBV6-2/TRBV6-3; clone_size: once; cdr3_aa: CASSYGLATGNEQFF; cdr3_nt: TGTGCCAGCAGTTACGGGCTAGCGACGGGAAATGAGCAGTTCTTC
j_call: TRBJ2-7; d_call: TRBD1; v_call: TRBV7-9; clone_size: -; cdr3_aa: CASSDLRTGKLYEQYF; cdr3_nt: TGTGCCAGCAGCGACCTAAGGACAGGGAAGCTTTACGAGCAGTACTTC
j_call: TRBJ2-1; d_call: -; v_call: TRBV19; clone_size: -; cdr3_aa: CASSLKRTEAPKSFF; cdr3_nt: TGTGCCAGTAGCCTTAAGCGGACCGAAGCCCCCAAGTCGTTCTTC
j_call: TRBJ2-7; d_call: -; v_call: TRBV6-5; clone_size: -; cdr3_aa: CASKGGASYEQYF; cdr3_nt: TGTGCCAGCAAAGGGGGGGCCTCCTACGAGCAGTACTTC
j_call: TRBJ1-2; d_call: -; v_call: TRBV9; clone_size: -; cdr3_aa: CASSGRSNGYTF; cdr3_nt: TGTGCCAGCAGCGGTAGAAGCAATGGCTACACCTTC
j_call: TRBJ2-7; d_call: TRBD1; v_call: TRBV27; clone_size: -; cdr3_aa: CASSKDRDRVRQQYF; cdr3_nt: TGTGCCAGCAGCAAGGACCGGGACAGGGTAAGGCAGCAGTACTTC
j_call: TRBJ2-7; d_call: TRBD2; v_call: TRBV29-1; clone_size: -; cdr3_aa: CSVATSGKNEQYF; cdr3_nt: TGCAGCGTAGCGACTAGCGGGAAAAACGAGCAGTACTTC
j_call: TRBJ2-1; d_call: TRBD2; v_call: TRBV7-9; clone_size: once; cdr3_aa: CASSSPLAGGSEQFF; cdr3_nt: TGTGCCAGCAGCTCCCCACTAGCGGGAGGTAGTGAGCAGTTCTTC
j_call: TRBJ2-1; d_call: TRBD2; v_call: TRBV19; clone_size: -; cdr3_aa: CASRAGGTYNEQFF; cdr3_nt: TGTGCCAGTAGAGCGGGGGGGACCTACAATGAGCAGTTCTTC
j_call: TRBJ1-1; d_call: -; v_call: TRBV11-2; clone_size: -; cdr3_aa: CASSLDRVGNTEAFF; cdr3_nt: TGTGCCAGCAGCTTAGACAGGGTAGGGAACACTGAAGCTTTCTTT
j_call: TRBJ2-1; d_call: -; v_call: TRBV13; clone_size: -; cdr3_aa: CASSIVRGKGNEQFF; cdr3_nt: TGTGCCAGCAGCATCGTCCGGGGAAAAGGCAATGAGCAGTTCTTC
j_call: TRBJ2-1; d_call: TRBD2; v_call: TRBV10-2; clone_size: -; cdr3_aa: CASSEYRLAGEDEQFF; cdr3_nt: TGCGCCAGCAGTGAGTACCGACTAGCGGGAGAGGATGAGCAGTTCTTC
j_call: TRBJ1-5; d_call: -; v_call: TRBV5-6; clone_size: -; cdr3_aa: CASSIDRNQPQHF; cdr3_nt: TGTGCCAGCAGCATTGACAGAAATCAGCCCCAGCATTTT
j_call: TRBJ1-6; d_call: -; v_call: TRBV21-1; clone_size: -; cdr3_aa: CASPTEDSSYNSPLHF; cdr3_nt: TGTGCCAGCCCCACAGAGGACAGCTCCTATAATTCACCCCTCCACTTT
j_call: TRBJ2-1; d_call: -; v_call: TRBV27; clone_size: -; cdr3_aa: CASSHRLDEQFF; cdr3_nt: TGTGCCAGCAGCCACAGGTTGGATGAGCAGTTCTTC
j_call: TRBJ2-5; d_call: TRBD2; v_call: TRBV7-2; clone_size: -; cdr3_aa: CASSPLIAGGPETQYF; cdr3_nt: TGTGCCAGCAGCCCACTAATAGCGGGAGGGCCGGAGACCCAGTACTTC
j_call: TRBJ2-1; d_call: -; v_call: TRBV18; clone_size: -; cdr3_aa: CASSPEQMSSYNEQFF; cdr3_nt: TGTGCCAGCTCACCAGAACAGATGAGTTCCTACAATGAGCAGTTCTTC
j_call: TRBJ1-2; d_call: TRBD1; v_call: TRBV27; clone_size: -; cdr3_aa: CASSLDRGIDGYTF; cdr3_nt: TGTGCCAGCAGTTTGGACAGGGGTATAGACGGCTACACCTTC
j_call: TRBJ2-2; d_call: -; v_call: TRBV5-5; clone_size: -; cdr3_aa: CASSRLATNTGELFF; cdr3_nt: TGTGCCAGCAGCCGGCTAGCGACTAACACCGGGGAGCTGTTTTTT
j_call: TRBJ2-2; d_call: TRBD2; v_call: TRBV6-2/TRBV6-3; clone_size: -; cdr3_aa: CASSHTLAVDTGELFF; cdr3_nt: TGTGCCAGCAGCCACACCCTAGCGGTGGACACCGGGGAGCTGTTTTTT